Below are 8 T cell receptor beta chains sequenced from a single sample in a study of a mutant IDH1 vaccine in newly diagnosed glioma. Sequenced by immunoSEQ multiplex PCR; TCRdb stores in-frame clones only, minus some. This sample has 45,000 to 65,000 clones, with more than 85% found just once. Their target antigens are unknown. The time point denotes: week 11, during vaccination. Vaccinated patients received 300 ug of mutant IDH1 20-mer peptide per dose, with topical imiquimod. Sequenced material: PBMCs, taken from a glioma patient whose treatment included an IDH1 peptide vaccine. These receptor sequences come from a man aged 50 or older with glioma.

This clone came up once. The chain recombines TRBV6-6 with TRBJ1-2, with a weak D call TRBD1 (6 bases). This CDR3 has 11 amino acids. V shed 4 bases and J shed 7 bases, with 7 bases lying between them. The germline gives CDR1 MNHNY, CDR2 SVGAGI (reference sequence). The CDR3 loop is CASSSRGGYTF. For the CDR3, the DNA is TGTGCCAGCAGTTCCAGGGGTGGCTACACCTTC.

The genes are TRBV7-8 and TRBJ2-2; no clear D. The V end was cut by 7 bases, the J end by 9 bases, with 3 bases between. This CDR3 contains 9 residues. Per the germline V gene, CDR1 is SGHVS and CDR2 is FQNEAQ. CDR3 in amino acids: CASKRELFF. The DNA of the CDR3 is TGTGCCAGCAAAAGGGAGCTGTTTTTT.

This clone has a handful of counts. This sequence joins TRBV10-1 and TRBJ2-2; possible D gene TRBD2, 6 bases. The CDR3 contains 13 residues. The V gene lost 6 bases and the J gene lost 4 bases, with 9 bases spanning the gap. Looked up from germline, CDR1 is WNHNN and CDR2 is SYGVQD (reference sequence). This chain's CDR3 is CASRSGSTGELFF. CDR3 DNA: TGCGCCAGCAGGTCCGGGAGCACCGGGGAGCTGTTTTTT.

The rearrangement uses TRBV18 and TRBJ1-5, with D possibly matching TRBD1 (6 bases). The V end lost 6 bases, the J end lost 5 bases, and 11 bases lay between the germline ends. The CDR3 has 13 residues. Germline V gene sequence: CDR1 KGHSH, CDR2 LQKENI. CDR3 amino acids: CASSDSADQPQHF. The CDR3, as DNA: TGTGCCAGCTCGGACAGCGCGGATCAGCCCCAGCATTTT.

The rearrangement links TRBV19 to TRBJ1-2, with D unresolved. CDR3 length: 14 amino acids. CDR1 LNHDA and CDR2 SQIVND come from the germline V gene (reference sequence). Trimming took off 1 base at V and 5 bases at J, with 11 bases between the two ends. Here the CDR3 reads CASSIGQSRYGYTF. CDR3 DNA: TGTGCCAGTAGTATAGGCCAGTCTCGGTATGGCTACACCTTC. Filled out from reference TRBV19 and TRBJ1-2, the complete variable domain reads DGGITQSPKYLFRKEGQNVTLSCEQNLNHDAMYWYRQDPGQGLRLIYYSQIVNDFQKGDIAEGYSVSREKKESFPLTVTSAQKNPTAFYLCASSIGQSRYGYTFGSGTRLTVV.

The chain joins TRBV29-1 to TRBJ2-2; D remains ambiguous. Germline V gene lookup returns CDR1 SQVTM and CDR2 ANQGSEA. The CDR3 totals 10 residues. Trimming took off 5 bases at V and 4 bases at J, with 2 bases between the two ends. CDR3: CSVSTGELFF. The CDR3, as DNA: TGCAGCGTTTCCACCGGGGAGCTGTTTTTT.

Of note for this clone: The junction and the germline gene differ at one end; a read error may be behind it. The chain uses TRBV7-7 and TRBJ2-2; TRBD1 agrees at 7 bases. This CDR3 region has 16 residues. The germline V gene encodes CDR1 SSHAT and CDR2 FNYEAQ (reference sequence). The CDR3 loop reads CASSFVGTANTGELFF. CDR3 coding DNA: TGTGCTAGCAGCTTCGTCGGGACAGCGAACACCGGGGAGCTGTTTTTT.

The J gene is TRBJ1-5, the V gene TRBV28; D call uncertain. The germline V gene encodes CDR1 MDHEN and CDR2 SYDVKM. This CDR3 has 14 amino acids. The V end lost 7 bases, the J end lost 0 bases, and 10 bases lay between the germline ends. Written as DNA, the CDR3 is TGTGCCAGCACCCCGGAATATAGCAATCAGCCCCAGCATTTT. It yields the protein CASTPEYSNQPQHF.